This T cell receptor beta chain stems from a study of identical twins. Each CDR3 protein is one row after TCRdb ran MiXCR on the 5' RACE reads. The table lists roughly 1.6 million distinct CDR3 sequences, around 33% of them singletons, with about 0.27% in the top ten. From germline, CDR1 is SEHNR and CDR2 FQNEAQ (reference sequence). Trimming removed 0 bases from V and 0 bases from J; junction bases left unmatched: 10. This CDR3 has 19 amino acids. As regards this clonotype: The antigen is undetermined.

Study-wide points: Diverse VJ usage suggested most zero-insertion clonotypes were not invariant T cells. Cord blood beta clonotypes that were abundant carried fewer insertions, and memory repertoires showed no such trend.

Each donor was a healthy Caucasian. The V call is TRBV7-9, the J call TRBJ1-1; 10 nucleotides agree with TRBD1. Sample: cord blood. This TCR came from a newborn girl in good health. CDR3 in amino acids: CASSLAKLPGQGMNTEAFF. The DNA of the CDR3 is TGTGCCAGCAGCTTAGCCAAGCTCCCGGGACAGGGGATGAACACTGAAGCTTTCTTT.